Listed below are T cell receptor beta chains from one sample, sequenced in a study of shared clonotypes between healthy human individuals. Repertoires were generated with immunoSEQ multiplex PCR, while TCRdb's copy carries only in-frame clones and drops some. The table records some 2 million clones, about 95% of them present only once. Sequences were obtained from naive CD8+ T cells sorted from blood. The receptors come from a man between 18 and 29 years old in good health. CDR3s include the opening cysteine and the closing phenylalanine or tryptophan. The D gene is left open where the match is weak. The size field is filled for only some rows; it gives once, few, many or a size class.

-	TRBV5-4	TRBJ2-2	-	CASSLRGGSRELFF	TGTGCCAGCAGCTTAAGGGGGGGATCCCGGGAGCTGTTTTTT
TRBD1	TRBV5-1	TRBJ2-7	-	CASSYGPGTGDYEQYF	TGCGCCAGCAGCTACGGCCCCGGGACAGGGGACTACGAGCAGTACTTC
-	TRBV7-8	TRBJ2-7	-	CASSPYSGLSSYEQYF	TGTGCCAGCAGCCCGTATTCGGGACTCAGCTCCTACGAGCAGTACTTC
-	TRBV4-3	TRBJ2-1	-	CASSQGGDYNEQFF	TGCGCCAGCAGCCAAGGCGGAGACTACAATGAGCAGTTCTTC
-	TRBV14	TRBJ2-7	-	CASSQASAPAIGPYEQYF	TGTGCCAGCAGCCAAGCTTCTGCGCCCGCGATCGGCCCTTACGAGCAGTACTTC
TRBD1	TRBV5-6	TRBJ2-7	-	CASSQSGGVYEQYF	TGTGCCAGCAGCCAGTCAGGGGGTGTTTACGAGCAGTACTTC
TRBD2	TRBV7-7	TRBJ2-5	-	CASSLLAGDAETQYF	TGTGCTAGCAGCTTACTAGCGGGAGACGCGGAGACCCAGTACTTC
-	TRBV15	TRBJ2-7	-	CATSRDGRPRDREQYF	TGTGCCACCAGCAGAGATGGGCGCCCACGGGACCGCGAGCAGTACTTC
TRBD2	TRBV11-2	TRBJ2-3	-	CASSPGTSGNTDTQYF	TGTGCCAGCAGCCCGGGGACTAGCGGGAATACAGATACGCAGTATTTT
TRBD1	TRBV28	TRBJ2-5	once	CASSFHRDRGSKTQYF	TGTGCCAGCAGTTTCCACCGGGACAGGGGGTCTAAGACCCAGTACTTC
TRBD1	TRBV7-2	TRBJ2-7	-	CASSTPGQHYEQYF	TGTGCCAGCAGCACCCCGGGACAGCACTACGAGCAGTACTTC
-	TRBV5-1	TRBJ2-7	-	CASSLGLGQKTSYEQYF	TGCGCCAGCAGCTTGGGATTAGGACAGAAGACATCCTACGAGCAGTACTTC
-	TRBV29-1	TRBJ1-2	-	CSVEAGGYGYTF	TGCAGCGTTGAGGCGGGGGGCTATGGCTACACCTTC
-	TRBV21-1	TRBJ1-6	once	CASTHYPTRTAPSYDSPLHF	TGTGCCAGCACCCATTACCCGACTAGGACAGCACCCTCCTATGATTCACCCCTCCACTTT
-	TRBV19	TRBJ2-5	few	CASSSGDAVRETQYF	TGTGCCAGTAGTAGCGGGGACGCCGTGAGAGAGACCCAGTACTTC
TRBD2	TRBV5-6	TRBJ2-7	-	CASSLTSVHEQYF	TGTGCCAGCAGCCTAACTAGCGTCCACGAGCAGTACTTC
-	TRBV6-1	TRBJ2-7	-	CASSEVGDEQYF	TGTGCCAGCAGTGAAGTGGGGGACGAGCAGTACTTC
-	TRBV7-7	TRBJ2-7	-	CASSLGTASEQYF	TGTGCTAGCAGCTTAGGGACGGCTAGCGAGCAGTACTTC
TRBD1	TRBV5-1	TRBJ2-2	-	CASSSTKDRADGELFF	TGCGCCAGCAGCTCAACTAAAGACAGGGCAGACGGGGAGCTGTTTTTT
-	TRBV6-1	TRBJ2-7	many	CASSEAPSVAHPYEQYF	TGTGCCAGCAGTGAAGCACCGTCCGTTGCCCATCCCTACGAGCAGTACTTC
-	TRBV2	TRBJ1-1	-	CATKWTGGTEAFF	TGTGCCACCAAGTGGACTGGAGGAACTGAAGCTTTCTTT
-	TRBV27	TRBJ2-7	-	CASSLLRPTSSDEQYF	TGTGCCAGCAGTTTACTACGGCCTACGAGTTCGGACGAGCAGTACTTC
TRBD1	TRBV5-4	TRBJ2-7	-	CASHGDRGYEQYF	TGTGCCAGTCACGGCGACAGGGGCTACGAGCAGTACTTC
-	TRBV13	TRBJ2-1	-	CASSPGQGLAYNEQFF	TGTGCCAGCAGCCCGGGGCAGGGCTTGGCCTACAATGAGCAGTTCTTC
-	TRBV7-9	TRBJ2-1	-	CASGGGTASYNEQFF	TGTGCCAGCGGGGGCGGGACAGCCTCCTACAATGAGCAGTTCTTC
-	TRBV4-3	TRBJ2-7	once	CASSQDRGEGGEQYF	TGCGCCAGCAGCCAAGATCGGGGAGAGGGGGGCGAGCAGTACTTC
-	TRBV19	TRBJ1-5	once	CASSPRGGSDQPQHF	TGTGCCAGTAGTCCTAGGGGGGGGTCGGATCAGCCCCAGCATTTT
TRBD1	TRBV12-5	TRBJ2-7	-	CASGYSPGTGLIHEQYF	TGTGCTAGTGGTTACAGCCCCGGGACAGGGTTAATCCACGAGCAGTACTTC
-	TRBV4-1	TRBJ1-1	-	CASSHPTPGTEAFF	TGCGCCAGCAGCCATCCCACCCCGGGGACAGAAGCTTTCTTT
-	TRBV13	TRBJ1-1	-	CASSLLSGEAFF	TGTGCCAGCAGCTTACTCTCAGGGGAAGCTTTCTTT
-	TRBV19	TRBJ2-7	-	CASSMGTQPYEQYF	TGTGCCAGTAGTATGGGGACTCAACCCTACGAGCAGTACTTC
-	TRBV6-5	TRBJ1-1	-	CASSYSTGPSNTEAFF	TGTGCCAGCAGTTATTCCACAGGACCCTCGAACACTGAAGCTTTCTTT
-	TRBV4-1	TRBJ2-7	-	CASSQVGQTSYEQYF	TGCGCCAGCAGCCAAGTCGGGCAGACCTCCTACGAGCAGTACTTC
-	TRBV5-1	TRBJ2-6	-	CASNRDSGANVLTF	TGCGCCAGCAACCGAGACTCTGGGGCCAACGTCCTGACTTTC
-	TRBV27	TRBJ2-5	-	CASSLLGGQGETQYF	TGTGCCAGCAGTTTATTGGGGGGGCAGGGAGAGACCCAGTACTTC
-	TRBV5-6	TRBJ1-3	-	CASGDDLAGNTIYF	TGTGCCAGCGGGGACGATCTTGCTGGAAACACCATATATTTT
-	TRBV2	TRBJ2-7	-	CASTSYQVQYEQYF	TGTGCCAGCACCTCATACCAGGTGCAGTACGAGCAGTACTTC
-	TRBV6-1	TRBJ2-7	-	CASRSARGSYEQYF	TGTGCCAGTCGGTCGGCCAGGGGTTCCTACGAGCAGTACTTC
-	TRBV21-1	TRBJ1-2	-	CASSTLLYVTQNYGYTF	TGTGCCAGCAGCACATTACTTTACGTAACCCAAAACTATGGCTACACCTTC
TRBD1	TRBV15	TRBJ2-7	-	CATSRVMGQGGEQYF	TGTGCCACCAGCAGAGTAATGGGACAGGGTGGCGAGCAGTACTTC
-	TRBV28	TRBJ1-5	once	CASSFLGLRGDQPQHF	TGTGCCAGCAGTTTTTTGGGCCTACGGGGGGATCAGCCCCAGCATTTT